Following are 9 T cell receptor beta chains from one sample sequenced in a study of early T cells in non-severe SARS-CoV-2 infection. Each CDR3 protein is one row after TCRdb ran MiXCR on the 5' RACE reads. In the table there are tens of thousands of distinct CDR3 sequences, 8.5% to 10% of which are singletons. Sample: whole blood. These receptor sequences come from an adult who was a healthcare worker with PCR-confirmed SARS-CoV-2 infection or an uninfected control (not recorded which).

This clonotype is labeled medium-sized. The chain carries TRBV29-1 and TRBJ2-2, with TRBD1 matching 9 bases. The V gene's germline CDR1 is SQVTM and CDR2 ANQGSEA. V lost 6 bases to trimming and J lost 2 bases; unmatched junction nucleotides: 4. This CDR3 region has 14 residues. CDR3 coding DNA: TGCAGCGTCCAGGGACAGGGCAACACCGGGGAGCTGTTTTTT. It specifies CSVQGQGNTGELFF.

This clonotype was seen ten or more times. V usage is TRBV6-6 and J usage is TRBJ2-1, with 8 positions matching TRBD1. The V gene's germline CDR1 is MNHNY and CDR2 SVGAGI (reference sequence). J was trimmed by 5 bases and V by 4 bases; bases with no gene match: 10. The CDR3 sequence is 16 residues long. This CDR3 reads CASSFGTGRQHNEQFF. CDR3 DNA sequence: TGTGCCAGCAGTTTTGGGACAGGTAGACAACACAATGAGCAGTTCTTC.

At least ten counts were recorded for this clonotype. The V and J genes are TRBV6-2 or TRBV6-3 and TRBJ2-3; D is unresolved. Trimming took off 1 base at V and 4 bases at J, with 6 bases between the two ends. This CDR3 has 13 amino acids. In germline, CDR1 is MNHEY, CDR2 SVGEGT. CDR3 in DNA: TGTGCCAGCAGTTACTTTGGGGCAGATACGCAGTATTTT. Translated, it gives CASSYFGADTQYF.

This clonotype has a handful of counts. This chain links TRBV12-5 with TRBJ2-1; D unclear. This CDR3 has 11 residues. Germline V CDR1 and CDR2: LGHNT, FRNRAP. Trimming shortened V by 0 bases and J by 8 bases, and 2 bases separated the two germline ends. The CDR3 protein is CASGLVDEQFF. The CDR3 DNA sequence: TGTGCTAGTGGTTTGGTGGATGAGCAGTTCTTC.

The rearrangement joins TRBV7-8 to TRBJ2-1, with 7 bases fitting TRBD1. Germline trimming cut 8 bases from V and 4 bases from J; bases unmatched to any gene: 5. The V gene's germline CDR1 is SGHVS and CDR2 FQNEAQ. The CDR3 has 13 residues. CDR3 sequence: CASSGDSYNEQFF. The CDR3 DNA follows: TGTGCCAGCTCAGGGGACAGTTACAATGAGCAGTTCTTC.

This clonotype was observed many times. The chain uses TRBV12-3 or TRBV12-4 and TRBJ2-7; the match to TRBD1 covers 7 bases. V was clipped by 5 bases and J by 4 bases; unmatched bases: 11. This CDR3 is 15 amino acids long. Written as DNA, the CDR3 is TGTGCCAGCAGTCCCCTTAGGACAGGCGATTACGAGCAGTACTTC. Its protein product is CASSPLRTGDYEQYF.

This clonotype was counted many times. V usage is TRBV12-5 and J usage is TRBJ2-7; 7 nucleotides align to TRBD1. The V and J ends lost 1 base and 4 bases, in that order; junction bases with no gene match: 4. Germline loops: CDR1 LGHNT, CDR2 FRNRAP. The CDR3 contains 14 residues. The CDR3 here is CASGLGTGSYEQYF. The CDR3 nucleotides read TGTGCTAGTGGTTTGGGGACAGGCTCTTACGAGCAGTACTTC.

The gene calls are TRBV29-1 and TRBJ1-2, with D unclear. V lost 6 bases, J lost 6 bases, and 11 bases lay in between. The CDR3 consists of 11 residues. CDR1 SQVTM and CDR2 ANQGSEA come from the germline V gene. The chain's CDR3 is CSVDYNNGYTF. The CDR3 DNA follows: TGCAGCGTAGACTATAATAATGGCTACACCTTC. The entire variable domain, with the rest obtained from reference TRBV29-1 and TRBJ1-2, is as follows: SAVISQKPSRDICQRGTSLTIQCQVDSQVTMMFWYRQQPGQSLTLIATANQGSEATYESGFVIDKFPISRPNLTFSTLTVSNMSPEDSSIYLCSVDYNNGYTFGSGTRLTVV.

This clonotype was recorded at least ten times. The V call is TRBV19, the J call TRBJ2-5; possible D gene TRBD1, 7 bases. The V end was cut by 0 bases, the J end by 4 bases, with 15 bases between. This CDR3 contains 16 residues. Germline V lookup: CDR1 LNHDA, CDR2 SQIVND (reference sequence). The CDR3 DNA reads as TGTGCCAGTAGTATAGATAGACAGGGAGGACGAGAGACCCAGTACTTC. It specifies CASSIDRQGGRETQYF.